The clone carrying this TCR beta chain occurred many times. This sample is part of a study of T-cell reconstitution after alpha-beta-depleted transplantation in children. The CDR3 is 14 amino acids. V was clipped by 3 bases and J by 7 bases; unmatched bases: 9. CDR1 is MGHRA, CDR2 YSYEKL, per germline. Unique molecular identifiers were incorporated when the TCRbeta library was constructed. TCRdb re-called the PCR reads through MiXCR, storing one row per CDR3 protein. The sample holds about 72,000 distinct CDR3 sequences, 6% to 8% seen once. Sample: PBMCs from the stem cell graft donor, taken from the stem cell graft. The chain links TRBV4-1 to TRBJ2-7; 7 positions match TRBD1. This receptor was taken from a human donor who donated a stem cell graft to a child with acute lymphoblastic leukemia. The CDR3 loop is CASSHSLPTGEQYF. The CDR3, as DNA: TGCGCCAGCAGCCACTCCTTGCCGACAGGGGAGCAGTACTTC.